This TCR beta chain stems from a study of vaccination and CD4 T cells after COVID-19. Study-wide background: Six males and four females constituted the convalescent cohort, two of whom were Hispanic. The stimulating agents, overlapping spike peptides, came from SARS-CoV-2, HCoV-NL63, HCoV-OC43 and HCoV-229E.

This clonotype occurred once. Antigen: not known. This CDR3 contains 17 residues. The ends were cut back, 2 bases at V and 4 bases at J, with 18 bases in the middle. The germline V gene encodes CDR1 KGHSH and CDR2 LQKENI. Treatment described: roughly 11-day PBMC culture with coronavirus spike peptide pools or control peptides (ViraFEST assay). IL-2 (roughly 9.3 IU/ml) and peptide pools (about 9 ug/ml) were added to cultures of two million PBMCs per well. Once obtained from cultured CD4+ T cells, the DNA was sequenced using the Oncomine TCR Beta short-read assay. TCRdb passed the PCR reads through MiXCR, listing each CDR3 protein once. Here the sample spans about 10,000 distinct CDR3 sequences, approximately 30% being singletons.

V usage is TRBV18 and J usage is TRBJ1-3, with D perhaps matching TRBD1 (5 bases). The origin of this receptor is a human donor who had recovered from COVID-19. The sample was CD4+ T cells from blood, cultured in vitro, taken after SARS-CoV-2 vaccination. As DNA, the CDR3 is TGTGCCAGCTCACCAGTGAGTGGGGCAAACTCGGGAAACACCATATATTTT. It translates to CASSPVSGANSGNTIYF.